These 10 T cell receptor beta chains were sequenced from one sample in a study of PD-1 blockade in mismatch repair-deficient tumors. This table comes from immunoSEQ multiplex PCR, and its TCRdb copy is limited to in-frame clones, with some not included. The repertoire has some 100,000 clones, 82% of them found once; the top ten carry 6.3%. Here the sequenced sample was peripheral blood, taken roughly 36 weeks after starting pembrolizumab. The receptors stem from an adult with mismatch repair-deficient cancer.

This clone has just one count. The V call is TRBV11-2, the J call TRBJ2-7; 7 bases line up with TRBD2. Trimming removed 5 bases from V and 0 bases from J; junction bases left unmatched: 4. CDR3 size: 14 residues. CDR1 is SGHAT and CDR2 is FQNNGV in the germline V gene. CDR3 protein: CASSSSGVSYEQYF. Here the CDR3 DNA reads TGTGCCAGCAGCAGCAGCGGGGTCTCCTACGAGCAGTACTTC.

This chain joins TRBV9 and TRBJ1-2; 8 nucleotides line up with TRBD1. Germline-derived CDR1 and CDR2 are SGDLS and YYNGEE. V was pared by 3 bases and J by 0 bases, with 10 bases of the junction left unmatched. CDR3 length: 17 residues. The CDR3 region is CASSGTGTGHANYGYTF. CDR3 nucleotide sequence: TGTGCCAGCAGCGGAACCGGGACAGGCCATGCTAACTATGGCTACACCTTC.

The chain recombines TRBV7-9 with TRBJ1-2; 7 bases line up with TRBD1. Germline lookup yields CDR1 SEHNR and CDR2 FQNEAQ (reference sequence). This CDR3 comprises 13 residues. The junction had 2 bases not matched to a gene; V was cut back by 5 bases and J by 2 bases. This chain's CDR3 is CASSQTGNYGYTF. CDR3 nucleotides: TGTGCCAGCAGCCAGACAGGGAACTATGGCTACACCTTC.

This clone was observed a few times. This chain links TRBV10-2 with TRBJ1-1; D is perhaps TRBD1 (5 bases). Germline V lookup: CDR1 WSHSY, CDR2 SAAADI. V lost 6 bases, J lost 4 bases, and 9 bases lay in between. The length of the CDR3 is 12 residues. CDR3 sequence (DNA): TGCGCCAGCAGGGGGGAAGGCACTGAAGCTTTCTTT. This encodes CASRGEGTEAFF.

The sample holds many counts of this clone. This chain connects TRBV15 to TRBJ2-7, with a possible D match to TRBD2 (6 bases). Germline assignment: CDR1 LNHNV and CDR2 YYDKDF (reference sequence). Trimming cost V 3 bases and J 2 bases, with 14 bases left between them. CDR3 length: 15 residues. In DNA form, the CDR3 reads TGTGCCACCAGCAGTGGCTCCGCGGGACCCTACGAGCAGTACTTC. It is translated as CATSSGSAGPYEQYF.

The rearrangement links TRBV30 to TRBJ2-5; no clear D. The length of the CDR3 is 12 residues. The germline CDR1 and CDR2 sequences are GTSNPN and SVGIG (reference sequence). V dropped 5 bases and J dropped 3 bases, with 10 bases sitting between them. CDR3 protein: CAWGPKEETQYF. The CDR3 DNA follows: TGTGCCTGGGGACCAAAGGAAGAGACCCAGTACTTC.

This clone came up a few times. The chain joins TRBV9 to TRBJ2-3, with 11 bases aligning to TRBD2. The CDR3 is 15 amino acids. Germline V gene data show CDR1 as SGDLS and CDR2 as YYNGEE. J was trimmed by 0 bases and V by 7 bases; bases with no gene match: 4. CDR3 bases: TGTGCCAGCGGTCGACTAGCGGGGAGCACAGATACGCAGTATTTT. Its protein product is CASGRLAGSTDTQYF. Full variable domain (rest looked up from reference TRBV9 and TRBJ2-3): DSGVTQTPKHLITATGQRVTLRCSPRSGDLSVYWYQQSLDQGLQFLIQYYNGEERAKGNILERFSAQQFPDLHSELNLSSLELGDSALYFCASGRLAGSTDTQYFGPGTRLTVL.

This clone was observed once. The chain links TRBV5-8 to TRBJ1-4; D might be TRBD1 (5 bases). The V gene lost 0 bases and the J gene lost 14 bases, with 14 bases spanning the gap. This CDR3 is 13 amino acids long. Germline assignment: CDR1 SGHTS and CDR2 YDEGEE. The CDR3, as DNA: TGTGCCAGCAGCTTGGTGGGACCTGCTGGCCTGTTTTTT. Protein: CASSLVGPAGLFF.

Worth noting for this clone: Other DNA sequences in this sample translate to the same CDR3. V and J are TRBV7-2 and TRBJ2-1, with 11 bases aligning to TRBD2. The V gene end was trimmed by 4 bases and the J gene end by 4 bases; junction bases not matched to a gene: 6. Germline CDR1 SGHTA, CDR2 FQGNSA. CDR3 size: 16 residues. CDR3 bases: TGTGCCAGCAGCTCGCGCACTAGCGGGAGTTACAATGAGCAGTTCTTC. Translation gives CASSSRTSGSYNEQFF.

This clone was seen only a few times. This chain joins TRBV27 and TRBJ2-3, with D possibly matching TRBD2 (5 bases). Trimming shortened V by 6 bases and J by 1 base, and 8 bases separated the two germline ends. Germline V lookup: CDR1 MNHEY, CDR2 SMNVEV (reference sequence). This CDR3 contains 13 residues. CDR3 in amino acids: CASSPRGTDTQYF. Written as DNA, the CDR3 is TGTGCCAGCAGCCCGCGGGGCACAGATACGCAGTATTTT.